This is a list of T cell receptor beta chains from one sample in a study of shared clonotypes between healthy human individuals. Profiling relied on immunoSEQ multiplex PCR, and the TCRdb table lists in-frame clones only, not all of them. The sample shows about 690,000 clones, 90% of them seen only once. The specimen sequenced was memory CD8+ T cells from PBMCs. The receptors stem from a man younger than 30 in good health. Some clones in this sample may be carry-over from other donors' samples. CDR3s include the opening cysteine and the closing phenylalanine or tryptophan. D genes are given only for firm matches. Clone size is stated in some rows and not others, as once, few, many or a class when expanded.

v_call: TRBV4-3
clone_size: NA
j_call: TRBJ1-3
d_call: NA
cdr3_length: 16
cdr3_aa: CASSQEGRFSGNTIYF
cdr3_nt: TGCGCCAGCAGCCAAGAGGGACGGTTCTCTGGAAACACCATATATTTT

v_call: TRBV11-2
clone_size: NA
j_call: TRBJ2-7
d_call: TRBD2
cdr3_length: 16
cdr3_aa: CASSSPAGGPSYEQYF
cdr3_nt: TGTGCCAGCAGTTCTCCAGCGGGAGGGCCCTCCTACGAGCAGTACTTC

v_call: TRBV27
clone_size: NA
j_call: TRBJ1-4
d_call: NA
cdr3_length: 14
cdr3_aa: CASSLGATNEKLFF
cdr3_nt: TGTGCCAGCAGTTTGGGAGCAACTAATGAAAAACTGTTTTTT

v_call: TRBV7-9
clone_size: NA
j_call: TRBJ2-5
d_call: NA
cdr3_length: 16
cdr3_aa: CASSRRWGTVEETQYF
cdr3_nt: TGTGCCAGCAGCCGCCGATGGGGTACAGTTGAAGAGACCCAGTACTTC

v_call: TRBV27
clone_size: NA
j_call: TRBJ1-5
d_call: NA
cdr3_length: 14
cdr3_aa: CASSFSPGNQPQHF
cdr3_nt: TGTGCCAGCAGTTTTTCCCCCGGCAATCAGCCCCAGCATTTT

v_call: TRBV4-3
clone_size: NA
j_call: TRBJ2-1
d_call: TRBD2
cdr3_length: 17
cdr3_aa: CASSQGVREGPYNEQFF
cdr3_nt: TGCGCCAGCAGCCAAGGGGTGCGGGAGGGCCCCTACAATGAGCAGTTCTTC

v_call: TRBV4-2
clone_size: NA
j_call: TRBJ1-4
d_call: NA
cdr3_length: 16
cdr3_aa: CASSQEEGATNEKLFF
cdr3_nt: TGTGCCAGCAGCCAGGAGGAGGGTGCAACTAATGAAAAACTGTTTTTT

v_call: TRBV5-8
clone_size: NA
j_call: TRBJ2-3
d_call: NA
cdr3_length: 12
cdr3_aa: CASRVGTDTQYF
cdr3_nt: TGTGCCAGCAGGGTAGGCACAGATACGCAGTATTTT

v_call: TRBV11-2
clone_size: NA
j_call: TRBJ2-3
d_call: NA
cdr3_length: 14
cdr3_aa: CASSETIGVDTQYF
cdr3_nt: TGTGCCAGCAGCGAAACGATAGGGGTAGATACGCAGTATTTT

v_call: TRBV28
clone_size: NA
j_call: TRBJ2-7
d_call: NA
cdr3_length: 17
cdr3_aa: CASTFPEQGAPRYEQYF
cdr3_nt: TGTGCCAGCACCTTCCCCGAACAGGGTGCGCCCCGCTACGAGCAGTACTTC

v_call: TRBV11-2
clone_size: NA
j_call: TRBJ2-2
d_call: TRBD2
cdr3_length: 14
cdr3_aa: CASSVAGLTGELFF
cdr3_nt: TGTGCCAGCTCCGTAGCGGGACTCACCGGGGAGCTGTTTTTT

v_call: TRBV2
clone_size: NA
j_call: TRBJ1-2
d_call: NA
cdr3_length: 16
cdr3_aa: CASSDPTGRIPSGYTF
cdr3_nt: TGTGCCAGCAGTGACCCGACAGGACGGATTCCCTCCGGCTACACCTTC

v_call: TRBV6-5
clone_size: NA
j_call: TRBJ2-3
d_call: NA
cdr3_length: 15
cdr3_aa: CASSYGVSSTDTQYF
cdr3_nt: TGTGCCAGCAGTTACGGGGTATCTAGCACAGATACGCAGTATTTT

v_call: TRBV29-1
clone_size: NA
j_call: TRBJ2-2
d_call: TRBD2
cdr3_length: 15
cdr3_aa: CSVDGGRGSTGELFF
cdr3_nt: TGCAGCGTTGATGGCGGGAGGGGTAGCACCGGGGAGCTGTTTTTT

v_call: TRBV6-5
clone_size: NA
j_call: TRBJ1-1
d_call: TRBD1
cdr3_length: 14
cdr3_aa: CASSYSRTGDPAFF
cdr3_nt: TGTGCCAGCAGTTACTCACGGACAGGGGATCCAGCTTTCTTT

v_call: TRBV10-2
clone_size: NA
j_call: TRBJ2-7
d_call: NA
cdr3_length: 13
cdr3_aa: CASRRGPPYEQYF
cdr3_nt: TGCGCCAGCCGGAGGGGGCCTCCCTACGAGCAGTACTTC

v_call: TRBV4-1
clone_size: NA
j_call: TRBJ2-7
d_call: TRBD1
cdr3_length: 15
cdr3_aa: CASSHAGTDTYEQYF
cdr3_nt: TGCGCCAGCAGCCACGCTGGGACAGATACCTACGAGCAGTACTTC

v_call: TRBV18
clone_size: NA
j_call: TRBJ2-1
d_call: TRBD2
cdr3_length: 15
cdr3_aa: CASSGPGLAVDEQFF
cdr3_nt: TGTGCCAGCTCAGGCCCGGGACTAGCTGTCGATGAGCAGTTCTTC

v_call: TRBV7-9
clone_size: few
j_call: TRBJ1-5
d_call: NA
cdr3_length: 14
cdr3_aa: CASSLGADNQPQHF
cdr3_nt: TGTGCCAGCAGCTTAGGGGCAGACAATCAGCCCCAGCATTTT

v_call: TRBV19
clone_size: NA
j_call: TRBJ2-3
d_call: NA
cdr3_length: 15
cdr3_aa: CASSIVLTNTDTQYF
cdr3_nt: TGTGCCAGTAGTATAGTTCTGACCAACACAGATACGCAGTATTTT

v_call: TRBV7-9
clone_size: once
j_call: TRBJ1-1
d_call: NA
cdr3_length: 17
cdr3_aa: CASRGFGLRKPNSEAFF
cdr3_nt: TGTGCCAGCAGGGGGTTCGGGCTCCGTAAGCCCAATTCTGAAGCTTTCTTT

v_call: TRBV30
clone_size: NA
j_call: TRBJ2-7
d_call: NA
cdr3_length: 13
cdr3_aa: CAWSVASPYEQYF
cdr3_nt: TGTGCCTGGAGTGTAGCCTCTCCCTACGAGCAGTACTTC

v_call: TRBV28
clone_size: NA
j_call: TRBJ2-5
d_call: NA
cdr3_length: 15
cdr3_aa: CASSLSGRYQETQYF
cdr3_nt: TGTGCCAGCAGTTTATCTGGCAGATACCAAGAGACCCAGTACTTC